Only a few counts were recorded for the clone carrying this TCR beta chain. The antigen is unknown. The data derive from a study of radiotherapy plus CTLA-4 blockade in lung cancer. On the study more broadly: The study recorded objective responses in 18% of patients and disease control in around 31%. Notes on the study in general: In blood, tumor-derived TCR clones expanded after radiotherapy plus ipilimumab. Among reported predictors of response, early blood T cell clone dynamics with interferon-beta performed best.

This CDR3 is 11 amino acids long. CDR1 SEHNR and CDR2 FQNEAQ come from the germline V gene (reference sequence). V was clipped by 10 bases and J by 1 base, with 7 bases between them. Method: immunoSEQ multiplex PCR; TCRdb's copy keeps in-frame clones and lacks some. The sample lists 81,000 or so clones, roughly 80% occurring once. This sequence was found in a human donor with non-small cell lung cancer who had stable disease on radiotherapy plus ipilimumab. The chain joins TRBV7-9 to TRBJ1-1, with unresolved D. Sequences were derived from peripheral blood, sampled from a patient treated with radiotherapy plus ipilimumab. CDR3 nucleotides: TGTGCCACCAGAACGAACACTGAAGCTTTCTTT. This encodes CATRTNTEAFF. The whole variable domain, filled in from reference TRBV7-9 and TRBJ1-1, reads DTGVSQNPRHKITKRGQNVTFRCDPISEHNRLYWYRQTLGQGPEFLTYFQNEAQLEKSRLLSDRFSAERPKGSFSTLEIQRTEQGDSAMYLCATRTNTEAFFGQGTRLTVV.